A single sample is the source of the 31 T cell receptor beta chains below, sequenced in a study of CD8 T cells in Susac syndrome. RNA was extracted with the RNeasy kit, and a quantity of roughly 0.5 to 1 ug was reverse transcribed using random hexamers. TCRdb ran MiXCR on the immunoSEQ multiplex PCR reads and lists one entry per CDR3 protein. The table lists about 250,000 distinct CDR3 sequences, around 93% of them singletons. Sequenced sample: CD4+ T cells from PBMCs. The source of these receptors is a human donor with multiple sclerosis.

The J gene is TRBJ2-3, the V gene TRBV29-1; 11 bases fit TRBD1. The CDR3 is 13 residues long. CDR1 is SQVTM and CDR2 is ANQGSEA in the germline V gene. V dropped 6 bases and J dropped 3; count of bases not matched to a gene: 2. The CDR3 loop reads CSVRDRGTDTQYF. In DNA, the CDR3 is TGCAGCGTCCGGGACAGGGGGACAGATACGCAGTATTTT.

The chain couples TRBV9 to TRBJ2-6; TRBD1 aligns across 10 bases. The CDR3 spans 18 residues. Trimming cost V 1 base and J 3 bases; bases outside gene matches: 7. Looked up from germline, CDR1 is SGDLS and CDR2 is YYNGEE. The CDR3 coding sequence is TGTGCCAGCAGCGTACTCGGGACAGGGGATGGTGGGGCCAACGTCCTGACTTTC. It yields the protein CASSVLGTGDGGANVLTF.

V and J are TRBV7-2 and TRBJ2-3; the D is unclear. The CDR3 is 16 residues long. The V gene lost 0 bases and the J gene lost 0 bases, with 10 bases spanning the gap. The germline V gene encodes CDR1 SGHTA and CDR2 FQGNSA. In DNA form, the CDR3 reads TGTGCCAGCAGCTTAGCGAACGGAATTAGCACAGATACGCAGTATTTT. Encoded protein: CASSLANGISTDTQYF.

The V and J genes are TRBV12-5 and TRBJ2-2; 10 bases are a match to TRBD2. Losses at the gene ends were 0 bases for V and 7 bases for J; bases not matched to a gene: 14. This CDR3 is built from 19 residues. Germline CDR1 reads LGHNT; CDR2 reads FRNRAP. CDR3 DNA sequence: TGTGCTAGTGGTTTGGTAGTTAGCGGGAGGCCCCTGAACGGCGGGGAGCTGTTTTTT. This sequence encodes CASGLVVSGRPLNGGELFF.

The chain employs TRBV20-1 and TRBJ2-5; TRBD1 matches 8 bases. V was clipped by 3 bases and J by 5 bases; unmatched bases: 2. This CDR3 is 12 amino acids long. The germline V gene has CDR1 DFQATT and CDR2 SNEGSKA (reference sequence). The CDR3 loop reads CSARDRVETQYF. In DNA, the CDR3 is TGCAGTGCTAGGGACAGGGTTGAGACCCAGTACTTC.

The CDR3: CASSYGLAGPNEQFF. CDR3 DNA sequence: TGTGCCAGCAGCTACGGACTAGCGGGACCCAATGAGCAGTTCTTC. The chain employs TRBV6-5 and TRBJ2-1, with TRBD2 identical over 12 bases. Losses at the gene ends were 6 bases for V and 6 bases for J; bases not matched to a gene: 6. The CDR3 spans 15 residues. CDR1 is MNHEY and CDR2 is SVGAGI in the germline V gene.

The CDR3 DNA reads as TGTGCCAGCTCACCACGAATTCAACTAGCGGGAGCCGAGACCCAGTACTTC. This sequence encodes CASSPRIQLAGAETQYF. The chain couples TRBV18 to TRBJ2-5, with TRBD2 identical over 11 bases. Germline lookup yields CDR1 KGHSH and CDR2 LQKENI. V lost 1 base to trimming and J lost 5 bases; unmatched junction nucleotides: 9. CDR3 size: 17 residues.

The gene calls are TRBV7-2 and TRBJ1-1, with TRBD1 identical over 8 bases. Germline V lookup: CDR1 SGHTA, CDR2 FQGNSA. The CDR3 is 15 amino acids. The trim removed 5 bases at V and 5 bases at J, leaving 10 bases unmatched. This CDR3 is CASSQDRVGGTEAFF. The CDR3 DNA follows: TGTGCCAGCAGCCAGGACAGGGTCGGTGGGACTGAAGCTTTCTTT.

The chain joins TRBV20-1 to TRBJ2-3; the D gene is possibly TRBD2 (5 bases). The germline V gene has CDR1 DFQATT and CDR2 SNEGSKA (reference sequence). The V end lost 1 base, the J end lost 1 base, and 9 bases lay between the germline ends. The CDR3 is 14 amino acids. The CDR3 sequence is CSARGAAGTDTQYF. The CDR3 DNA reads TGCAGTGCTAGAGGAGCGGCGGGCACAGATACGCAGTATTTT.

The genes are TRBV5-1 and TRBJ1-5; D gene uncertain. The V and J ends lost 4 bases and 4 bases respectively, with 12 bases between them. The CDR3 runs to 14 residues. Per the germline V gene, CDR1 is SGHRS and CDR2 is YFSETQ. CDR3 amino acids: CASSLDGRNQPQHF. DNA for the CDR3: TGCGCCAGCAGCCTGGACGGACGGAATCAGCCCCAGCATTTT.

V usage is TRBV18 and J usage is TRBJ2-5; TRBD1 matches 8 bases. Germline V gives CDR1 KGHSH, CDR2 LQKENI. The CDR3 sequence is 17 residues long. J was trimmed by 0 bases and V by 4 bases; bases with no gene match: 10. This chain's CDR3 is CASSLIHRGTYQETQYF. The CDR3, as DNA: TGTGCCAGCTCACTCATTCACAGGGGGACGTACCAAGAGACCCAGTACTTC.

V gene TRBV11-2 combines with J gene TRBJ2-1; TRBD2 matches at 10 bases. The V gene's germline CDR1 is SGHAT and CDR2 FQNNGV. Losses at the gene ends were 5 bases for V and 3 bases for J; bases not matched to a gene: 10. This CDR3 is built from 17 residues. The CDR3 DNA reads TGTGCCAGCAGCCCTTTCCTAGCGGGAGCTATCTACAATGAGCAGTTCTTC. Translated, it gives CASSPFLAGAIYNEQFF.

The V and J genes are TRBV28 and TRBJ2-7, with unresolved D. CDR3 length: 13 residues. Between the trimmed V and J ends, which lost 9 bases and 0 bases, there was a span of 12 bases. Germline CDR1 and CDR2: MDHEN and SYDVKM. CDR3 protein: CASLTPNSYEQYF. CDR3 DNA sequence: TGTGCCAGTCTTACCCCGAACTCCTACGAGCAGTACTTC.

In this sample, this clonotype turned up once. This chain uses TRBV5-4 with TRBJ2-3; possibly TRBD1 for D (5 bases). CDR1 is SGHNT and CDR2 is YYREEE in the germline V gene (reference sequence). The CDR3 loop spans 16 amino acids. V was pared by 4 bases and J by 2 bases, with 17 bases between. CDR3 in DNA: TGTGCCAGCAGCCAGGAGAGACAGAGACTCACAGATACGCAGTATTTT. Encoded protein: CASSQERQRLTDTQYF.

The chain employs TRBV5-1 and TRBJ1-2; TRBD1 matches 7 bases. Trimming cost V 4 bases and J 0 bases; bases outside gene matches: 6. CDR1 and CDR2 (germline): SGHRS, YFSETQ. The CDR3 covers 15 residues. The CDR3 protein is CASSLTGNTNYGYTF. The DNA for the CDR3 is TGCGCCAGCAGCCTGACAGGGAACACTAACTATGGCTACACCTTC.

V gene TRBV5-1 combines with J gene TRBJ2-3, with 7 bases matching TRBD2. V shed 0 bases and J 1 base; nucleotides not matched to a gene: 8. The CDR3 has 17 amino acids. Germline CDR1 SGHRS, CDR2 YFSETQ. The CDR3 loop is CASSLGVAGTGTDTQYF. The CDR3 DNA reads TGCGCCAGCAGCTTGGGGGTAGCGGGCACAGGCACAGATACGCAGTATTTT. Drawing the rest from reference TRBV5-1 and TRBJ2-3, the complete variable domain is KAGVTQTPRYLIKTRGQQVTLSCSPISGHRSVSWYQQTPGQGLQFLFEYFSETQRNKGNFPGRFSGRQFSNSRSEMNVSTLELGDSALYLCASSLGVAGTGTDTQYFGPGTRLTVL.

The CDR3 bases are TGCAGCGTGGCACAGGGAGACGCTTACGAGCAGTACTTC. The encoded protein is CSVAQGDAYEQYF. The chain joins TRBV29-1 to TRBJ2-7; D might be TRBD1 (6 bases). Germline CDR1 is SQVTM and CDR2 is ANQGSEA. The CDR3 length is 13 residues. V was clipped by 6 bases and J by 4 bases, with 16 bases between them.

This clonotype was detected once. V is TRBV14 and J is TRBJ1-3; D ambiguous. Per the germline V gene, CDR1 is SGHDN and CDR2 is FVKESK. The V and J ends lost 1 base and 0 bases respectively, with 10 bases between them. This CDR3 comprises 16 residues. CDR3 sequence: CASSQVASSSGNTIYF. The DNA for the CDR3 is TGTGCCAGCAGCCAAGTCGCATCGAGCTCTGGAAACACCATATATTTT.

This chain joins TRBV4-1 and TRBJ2-5, with D unclear. The length of the CDR3 is 15 residues. Trimming took 0 bases from V and 2 from J, leaving 10 bases between them. The germline gives CDR1 MGHRA, CDR2 YSYEKL. The CDR3: CASSQDGRRQETQYF. The DNA of the CDR3 is TGCGCCAGCAGCCAAGACGGGCGCAGGCAAGAGACCCAGTACTTC.

CDR3 sequence: CASSQLQGTDTQYF. CDR3 DNA sequence: TGTGCCAGCAGCCAGTTGCAGGGAACCGATACGCAGTATTTT. V and J are TRBV5-6 and TRBJ2-3; tentative D call: TRBD1 (5 bases). This CDR3 contains 14 residues. V lost 4 bases, J lost 6 bases, and 15 bases lay in between. Per the germline V gene, CDR1 is SGHDT and CDR2 is YYEEEE.

This chain joins TRBV27 and TRBJ1-5; the match to TRBD1 covers 9 bases. The CDR3 has 14 amino acids. Germline V lookup: CDR1 MNHEY, CDR2 SMNVEV (reference sequence). After removal of 10 bases from V and 7 bases from J, the junction contained 11 bases not matched to a gene. CDR3 in DNA: TGTGCCACCCGGGGGACAGGGAAATGGCAGCCCCAGCATTTT. As protein: CATRGTGKWQPQHF.

Only a few counts were recorded for this clonotype. The chain carries TRBV29-1 and TRBJ2-2; D is unclear. The germline CDR1 and CDR2 sequences are SQVTM and ANQGSEA. The CDR3 consists of 13 residues. With 3 bases removed from V and 1 base from J, the gap between germline ends came to 6 bases. CDR3 residues: CSVDTMNTGELFF. The CDR3 region has the DNA TGCAGCGTTGATACTATGAACACCGGGGAGCTGTTTTTT.

This clonotype was seen a single time. The V call is TRBV5-1, the J call TRBJ1-3; D is unresolved. CDR3 length: 16 amino acids. V lost 0 bases and J lost 4, with 14 bases in between. Germline V gives CDR1 SGHRS, CDR2 YFSETQ. CDR3 DNA sequence: TGCGCCAGCAGCTTGGGACACGCGTCCTTAGGAAACACCATATATTTT. It yields the protein CASSLGHASLGNTIYF.

This sequence joins TRBV25-1 and TRBJ1-1, with unresolved D. The CDR3 has 14 residues. The V end was cut by 2 bases, the J end by 1 base, with 8 bases between. Germline values: CDR1 MGHDK, CDR2 SYGVNS. The CDR3 DNA sequence: TGTGCCAGCAGTGAAGGGTTTGGGAACACTGAAGCTTTCTTT. Protein sequence: CASSEGFGNTEAFF.

This chain's CDR3 is CASSDSGATGEQFF. CDR3 DNA: TGTGCCAGCAGTGACTCGGGAGCGACGGGTGAGCAGTTCTTC. The chain recombines TRBV6-4 with TRBJ2-1; perhaps TRBD2 as D (5 bases). The germline CDR1 and CDR2 sequences are MRHNA and SNTAGT. V lost 0 bases and J lost 9, with 12 bases in between. The CDR3 loop spans 14 amino acids.

This chain links TRBV7-2 with TRBJ2-1; possibly TRBD2 for D (5 bases). The CDR3 is 13 amino acids. V gave up 3 bases and J gave up 4 bases, with 7 bases separating them. CDR1 SGHTA and CDR2 FQGNSA come from the germline V gene. As DNA, the CDR3 is TGTGCCAGCAGCTTCGGAGGTTACAATGAGCAGTTCTTC. This encodes CASSFGGYNEQFF.

This chain links TRBV15 with TRBJ1-2; D is possibly TRBD1 (5 bases). CDR1 LNHNV and CDR2 YYDKDF come from the germline V gene (reference sequence). CDR3 length: 13 residues. Between the trimmed V and J ends, which lost 5 bases and 5 bases, there was a span of 12 bases. The CDR3 is CATSRPGPYGYTF. CDR3 nucleotide sequence: TGTGCCACCAGCCGCCCGGGGCCTTATGGCTACACCTTC. Complete variable domain (other parts from reference TRBV15 and TRBJ1-2): DAMVIQNPRYQVTQFGKPVTLSCSQTLNHNVMYWYQQKSSQAPKLLFHYYDKDFNNEADTPDNFQSRRPNTSFCFLDIRSPGLGDTAMYLCATSRPGPYGYTFGSGTRLTVV.

The chain recombines TRBV12-3 or TRBV12-4 with TRBJ2-5; 10 bases align to TRBD1. With 6 bases clipped from V and 9 bases from J, the junction kept 7 bases outside the gene matches. CDR3 length: 13 amino acids. CDR3 amino acids: CASRPGQGGPQYF. Written as DNA, the CDR3 is TGTGCCAGCAGACCAGGACAGGGGGGTCCCCAGTACTTC.

This rearrangement joins TRBV6-5 to TRBJ1-5; D call uncertain. Trimming cost V 8 bases and J 0 bases, with 11 bases left between them. This CDR3 is built from 14 residues. Per germline, CDR1 MNHEY and CDR2 SVGAGI. CDR3 loop: CASQDSYSNQPQHF. In DNA form, the CDR3 reads TGTGCCAGCCAGGATTCTTATAGCAATCAGCCCCAGCATTTT.

Written as DNA, the CDR3 is TGTGCCAGCAGCTCCGCCTTTCCAAATGAGCAGTTCTTC. Its protein is CASSSAFPNEQFF. The rearrangement joins TRBV11-2 to TRBJ2-1; no definite D call. Trimming left V 4 bases short and J 7 bases short, with 11 bases between. Germline assignment: CDR1 SGHAT and CDR2 FQNNGV. The CDR3 runs to 13 residues.

The J gene is TRBJ1-1, the V gene TRBV30, with 7 bases lining up with TRBD1. The CDR3 consists of 14 residues. The germline CDR1 and CDR2 sequences are GTSNPN and SVGIG (reference sequence). V shed 3 bases, J shed 10 bases, and the junction held 14 bases outside the gene matches. In DNA, the CDR3 is TGTGCCTGGAGGGTGTGGAGACAGGGAAGCGGAGCTTTCTTT. Translation gives CAWRVWRQGSGAFF.